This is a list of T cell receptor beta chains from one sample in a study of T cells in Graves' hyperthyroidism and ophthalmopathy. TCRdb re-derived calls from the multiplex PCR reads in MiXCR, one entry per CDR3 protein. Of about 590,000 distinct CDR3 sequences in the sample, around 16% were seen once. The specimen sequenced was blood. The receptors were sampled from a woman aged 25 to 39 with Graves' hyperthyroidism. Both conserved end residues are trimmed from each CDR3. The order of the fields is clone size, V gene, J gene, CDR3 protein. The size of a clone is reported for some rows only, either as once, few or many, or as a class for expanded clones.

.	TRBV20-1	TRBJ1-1	SARSSRGPGTEAF
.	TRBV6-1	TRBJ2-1	ASKGSGGLNEQF
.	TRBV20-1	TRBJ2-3	SAEGRLAGETDTQY
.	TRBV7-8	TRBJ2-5	ASSSRDTEVETQY
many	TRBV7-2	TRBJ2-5	ASSSRMGAQY
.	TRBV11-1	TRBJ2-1	ASSLVGLAGFEQF
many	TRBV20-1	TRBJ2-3	SARGREGADTQY
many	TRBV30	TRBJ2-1	AWKELNPGLETGEQF
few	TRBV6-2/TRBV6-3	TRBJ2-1	ASRNTGTGYNEQF
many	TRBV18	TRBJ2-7	ASSPLRATDSSYEQY
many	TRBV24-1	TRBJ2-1	ATLDSLYNEQF
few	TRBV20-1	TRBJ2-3	SAQSSGRTDTQY
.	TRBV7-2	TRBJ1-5	ASSLAVPGQPQH
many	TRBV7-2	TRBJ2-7	ASSLVQGHYEQY
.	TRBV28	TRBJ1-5	ASRIGTGYQPQH
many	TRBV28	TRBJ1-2	ASSLNGAYGYT
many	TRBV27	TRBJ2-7	AVGTSGTYEQY
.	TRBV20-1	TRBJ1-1	SAGRVLNPAF
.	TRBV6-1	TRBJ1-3	ASRDRGSPGNTIY
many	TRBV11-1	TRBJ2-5	ASSLMGFETQY
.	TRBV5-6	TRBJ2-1	ASSGTGLAGNNEQF
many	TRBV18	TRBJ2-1	ASCRDRDDEQF
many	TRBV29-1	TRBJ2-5	SVLGETQY
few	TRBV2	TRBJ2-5	VSSDPGQPETQY
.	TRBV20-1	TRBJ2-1	SAPRPPGLAGVEQF
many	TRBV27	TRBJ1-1	ASSFAGAEAF
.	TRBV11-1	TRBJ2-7	ASSSATSAYEQY
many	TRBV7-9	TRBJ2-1	ASSLALGTLSYNEQF
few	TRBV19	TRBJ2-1	ASSDSGLAGVNEQF
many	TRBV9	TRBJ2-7	ASSPGTSPDEQY
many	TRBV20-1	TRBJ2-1	SARFPLLAMENNEQF
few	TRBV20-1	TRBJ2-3	SARVSLVTDTQY
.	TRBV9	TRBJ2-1	ASSVEGGRGNEQF
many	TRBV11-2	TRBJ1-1	ASSLSSANTEAF
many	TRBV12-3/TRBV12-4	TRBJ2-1	ASSFPGLAGGYNEQF
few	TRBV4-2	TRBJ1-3	ASSSFQGAASGNTIY
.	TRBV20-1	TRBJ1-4	SASDRGRGEKLF
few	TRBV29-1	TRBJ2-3	SVEGVGPGTGDYTDTQY
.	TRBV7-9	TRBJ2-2	ASSDSQGNTGELF